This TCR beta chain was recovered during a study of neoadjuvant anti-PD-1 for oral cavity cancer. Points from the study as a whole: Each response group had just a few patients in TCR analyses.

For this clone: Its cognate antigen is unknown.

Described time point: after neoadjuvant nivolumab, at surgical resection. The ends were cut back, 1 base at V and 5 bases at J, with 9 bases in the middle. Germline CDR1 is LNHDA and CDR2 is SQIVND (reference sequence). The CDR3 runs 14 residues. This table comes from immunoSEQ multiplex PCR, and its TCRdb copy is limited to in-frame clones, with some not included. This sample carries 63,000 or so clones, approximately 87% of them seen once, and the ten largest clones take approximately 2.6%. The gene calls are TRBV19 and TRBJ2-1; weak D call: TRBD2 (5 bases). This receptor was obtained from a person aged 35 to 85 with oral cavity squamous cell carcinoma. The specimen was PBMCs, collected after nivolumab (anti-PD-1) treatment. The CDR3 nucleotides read TGTGCCAGTAGTATAGCCCTACTAGACAATGAGCAGTTCTTC. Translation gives CASSIALLDNEQFF.